Below are 5 T cell receptor beta chains sequenced from a single sample in a study of cytomegalovirus exposure and HLA in healthy donors. The PCR made use of 60 Vbeta and 13 Jbeta primers. The data were produced by immunoSEQ multiplex PCR, yet TCRdb's version contains in-frame clones alone and is incomplete. The sample holds under 95,000 clones, around three quarters seen once. Sequenced input: PBMCs. The receptors shown here come from a male donor in good health and CMV-seronegative.

V usage is TRBV7-2 and J usage is TRBJ2-3; weak D call: TRBD1 (5 bases). CDR1 and CDR2 (germline): SGHTA, FQGNSA. The CDR3 is 14 amino acids. The V end lost 5 bases, the J end lost 0 bases, and 9 bases lay between the germline ends. CDR3 nucleotides: TGTGCCAGCAGCACCCGACAGAGCACAGATACGCAGTATTTT. Translation: CASSTRQSTDTQYF.

V is TRBV5-4 and J is TRBJ2-7, with TRBD1 identical over 7 bases. The CDR3 totals 14 residues. The germline V gene has CDR1 SGHNT and CDR2 YYREEE (reference sequence). Trimming at V came to 3 bases and at J to 7 bases, leaving 10 bases not matched to a gene. CDR3: CASSSPRQGEEQYF. Written as DNA, the CDR3 is TGTGCCAGCAGCTCTCCTAGACAGGGCGAGGAGCAGTACTTC.

V gene TRBV28 combines with J gene TRBJ1-1; 7 bases are a match to TRBD1. Germline values: CDR1 MDHEN, CDR2 SYDVKM. The V gene end was trimmed by 3 bases and the J gene end by 3 bases; junction bases not matched to a gene: 10. The CDR3 runs to 16 residues. Here the CDR3 DNA reads TGTGCCAGCAGTTTTTCGGCTTCTCAGGGGGACACTGAAGCTTTCTTT. It specifies CASSFSASQGDTEAFF.

This chain links TRBV10-3 with TRBJ1-1; D is uncertain. The CDR3 contains 12 residues. With 11 bases removed from V and 3 bases from J, the gap between germline ends came to 13 bases. Germline V lookup: CDR1 ENHRY, CDR2 SYGVKD. The CDR3 region has the DNA TGTGCCTCCCGAGCGCCCGACACTGAAGCTTTCTTT. This codes for CASRAPDTEAFF.

This chain joins TRBV6-1 and TRBJ1-2; unclear D gene. V was shortened by 3 bases and J by 4 bases, with 12 bases between the two germline ends. The germline CDR1 and CDR2 sequences are MNHNS and SASEGT. CDR3 size: 14 residues. CDR3 nucleotides: TGTGCCAGCAGTGAGGGAGGAGATCCCTATGGCTACACCTTC. Translated: CASSEGGDPYGYTF.